This T cell receptor (beta chain) was found in a study of T cell repertoires in cytomegalovirus infection. As for the study in general: The public TCR beta signatures pointed to both CMV infection and matching HLA type.

This clonotype occurred a few times. Its specificity is not known. TCRdb analysed the reads with MiXCR anew, one entry per CDR3 protein. The sample comprises hundreds of thousands of distinct CDR3 sequences, around 30% of which are singletons, and roughly 15% rests with the top ten. The study, taken as a whole, reports: The cumulative frequency of public TCR beta families identified carriers of CMV plus the relevant HLA. CMV-specific HLA-C-restricted TCR beta clonotypes dominated the ex vivo response.

Germline V gives CDR1 MNHNS, CDR2 SASEGT. V was trimmed by 3 bases and J by 4 bases, leaving 10 bases between them. The CDR3 extends over 14 amino acids. The specimen was cultured PBMCs, collected from culture after CMV antigen stimulation. V gene TRBV6-1 combines with J gene TRBJ2-1; D possibly uses TRBD1 or TRBD2 (5 bases each). The sequence came from a human donor in good health (CMV status not recorded). Some clones in this sample may be carry-over from other donors' samples. The CDR3 spells CASSDRDLYNEQFF. For the CDR3, the DNA is TGTGCCAGCAGTGACAGGGACCTTTACAATGAGCAGTTCTTC.